This is a list of T cell receptor beta chains from one sample in a study of Graves' ophthalmopathy and Graves' hyperthyroidism. TCRdb re-called the multiplex PCR reads through MiXCR, storing one row per CDR3 protein. The sample carries some 750,000 distinct CDR3 sequences, roughly 40% recorded once. The specimen sequenced was peripheral blood. The receptors were gathered from an adult man with Graves' ophthalmopathy. Both conserved end residues are part of each CDR3. The size field is filled for only some rows; it gives once, few, many or a size class.

size	J	V	CDR3
NA	TRBJ2-7	TRBV7-9	CASSRSGREYEQYF
NA	TRBJ2-7	TRBV10-3	CASSLSLRQGGYEQYF
NA	TRBJ2-7	TRBV11-2	CASRPGTAYEQYF
NA	TRBJ1-2	TRBV29-1	CSVRGSGYGYTF
NA	TRBJ1-2	TRBV10-3	CASSPPARPIYGYTF
few	TRBJ2-5	TRBV9	CASSVGLILAGEETQYF
NA	TRBJ1-5	TRBV24-1	CASSRSLGSNQPQHF
NA	TRBJ2-3	TRBV20-1	CSVAGAVQRDTQYF
few	TRBJ1-1	TRBV12-3/TRBV12-4	CASSRKGRMNTEAFF
few	TRBJ1-1	TRBV5-8	CASSWVVGDEAFF
NA	TRBJ2-3	TRBV5-1	CASSLGITDTQYF
NA	TRBJ2-6	TRBV25-1	CASSYRNLLSRAGANVLTF
many	TRBJ2-7	TRBV2	CATRRDRSYEQYF
many	TRBJ1-2	TRBV7-8	CASSLTGGDYGYTF
many	TRBJ2-6	TRBV24-1	CATGRSGANVLTF
NA	TRBJ2-5	TRBV2	CATKLDRGGEAQYF
NA	TRBJ2-2	TRBV25-1	CASSSLGYSSTGELFF
NA	TRBJ2-7	TRBV29-1	CSVEPQGVASEQYF
NA	TRBJ1-2	TRBV7-9	CASTPVEAYGYTF
NA	TRBJ1-2	TRBV19	CASSPDEGVNYGYTF
few	TRBJ2-7	TRBV24-1	CASHSGGLRLDEQYF
NA	TRBJ2-2	TRBV7-9	CASNLATSGDQFF
NA	TRBJ2-5	TRBV9	CASSLDRVLETQYF
few	TRBJ1-4	TRBV25-1	CASSGDLAEKLFF